This TCR beta chain is from a study of T-cell reconstitution after alpha-beta-depleted transplantation in children. This clonotype was seen repeatedly, ten times or more. Its specificity is not known. Trimming removed 7 bases from V and 5 bases from J, with 15 bases in between. Germline assignment: CDR1 SQVTM and CDR2 ANQGSEA. The CDR3 is 13 amino acids. Construction of the TCRbeta library involved unique molecular identifiers. TCRdb reanalysed the PCR reads using MiXCR and keeps one entry per CDR3 protein. The repertoire holds over 150,000 distinct CDR3 sequences, with roughly 7% as singletons. Notes on the study in general: A year had passed since transplant, and T-cell counts and diversity by then came mostly from newly produced T cells.

The chain has TRBV29-1 and TRBJ2-1, with unresolved D. Material: PBMCs, obtained before TCRalphabeta/CD19-depleted stem cell transplant. This clonotype was sampled from a boy aged 2-9 years with acute lymphoblastic leukemia, due to receive a stem cell transplant. In DNA form, the CDR3 reads TGCAGCGCTCACTGGTGGAACGACAATGAGCAGTTCTTC. Its translation: CSAHWWNDNEQFF.